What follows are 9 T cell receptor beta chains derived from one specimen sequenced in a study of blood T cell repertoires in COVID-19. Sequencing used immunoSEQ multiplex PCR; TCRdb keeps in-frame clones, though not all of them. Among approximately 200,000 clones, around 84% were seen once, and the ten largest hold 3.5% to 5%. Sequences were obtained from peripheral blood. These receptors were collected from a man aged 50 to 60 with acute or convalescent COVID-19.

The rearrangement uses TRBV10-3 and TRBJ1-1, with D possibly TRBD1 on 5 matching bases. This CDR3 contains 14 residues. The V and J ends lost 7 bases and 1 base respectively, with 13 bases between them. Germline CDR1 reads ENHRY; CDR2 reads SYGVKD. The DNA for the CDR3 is TGTGCCATCAACGCAGCCGGGGGGAACACTGAAGCTTTCTTT. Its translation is CAINAAGGNTEAFF.

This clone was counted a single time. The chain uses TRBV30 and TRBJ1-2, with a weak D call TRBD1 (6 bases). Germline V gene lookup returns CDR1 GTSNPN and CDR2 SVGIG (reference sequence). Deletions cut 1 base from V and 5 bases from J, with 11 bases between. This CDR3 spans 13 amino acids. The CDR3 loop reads CAWSGQVRYGYTF. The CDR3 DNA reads TGTGCCTGGAGTGGACAGGTTCGGTATGGCTACACCTTC.

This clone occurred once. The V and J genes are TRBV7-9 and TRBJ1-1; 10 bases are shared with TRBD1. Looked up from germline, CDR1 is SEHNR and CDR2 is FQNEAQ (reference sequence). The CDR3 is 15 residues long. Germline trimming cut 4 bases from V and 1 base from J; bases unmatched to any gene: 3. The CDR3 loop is CASSYGQGGNTEAFF. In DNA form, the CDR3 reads TGTGCCAGCAGCTACGGACAGGGGGGGAACACTGAAGCTTTCTTT. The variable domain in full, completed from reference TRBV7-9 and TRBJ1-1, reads DTGVSQNPRHKITKRGQNVTFRCDPISEHNRLYWYRQTLGQGPEFLTYFQNEAQLEKSRLLSDRFSAERPKGSFSTLEIQRTEQGDSAMYLCASSYGQGGNTEAFFGQGTRLTVV.

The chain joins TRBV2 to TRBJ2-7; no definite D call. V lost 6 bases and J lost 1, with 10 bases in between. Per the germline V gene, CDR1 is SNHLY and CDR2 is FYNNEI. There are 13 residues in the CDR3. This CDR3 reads CASRETLSYEQYF. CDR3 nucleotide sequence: TGTGCCAGCAGAGAGACACTTTCCTACGAGCAGTACTTC. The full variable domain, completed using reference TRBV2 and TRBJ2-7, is EPEVTQTPSHQVTQMGQEVILRCVPISNHLYFYWYRQILGQKVEFLVSFYNNEISEKSEIFDDQFSVERPDGSNFTLKIRSTKLEDSAMYFCASRETLSYEQYFGPGTRLTVT.

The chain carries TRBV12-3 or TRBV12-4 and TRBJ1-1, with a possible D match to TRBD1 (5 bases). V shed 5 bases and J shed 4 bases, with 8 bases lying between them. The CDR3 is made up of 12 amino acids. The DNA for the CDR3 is TGTGCCAGCAGTGCGGGGGTCACTGAAGCTTTCTTT. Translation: CASSAGVTEAFF.

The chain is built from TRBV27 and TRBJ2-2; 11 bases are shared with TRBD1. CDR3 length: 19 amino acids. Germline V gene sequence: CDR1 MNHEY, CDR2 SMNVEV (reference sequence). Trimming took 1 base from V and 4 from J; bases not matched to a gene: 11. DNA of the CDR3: TGTGCCAGCAGTTTATATTACGACCGCGGGACAGGGGGCACCGGGGAGCTGTTTTTT. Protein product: CASSLYYDRGTGGTGELFF.

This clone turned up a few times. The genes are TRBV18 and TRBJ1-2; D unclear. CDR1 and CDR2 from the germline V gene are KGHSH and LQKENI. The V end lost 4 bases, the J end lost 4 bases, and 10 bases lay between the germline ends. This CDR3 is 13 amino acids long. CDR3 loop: CASSQRVGYGYTF. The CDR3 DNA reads TGTGCCAGCTCACAAAGAGTTGGCTATGGCTACACCTTC. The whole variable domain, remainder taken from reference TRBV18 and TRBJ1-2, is NAGVMQNPRHLVRRRGQEARLRCSPMKGHSHVYWYRQLPEEGLKFMVYLQKENIIDESGMPKERFSAEFPKEGPSILRIQQVVRGDSAAYFCASSQRVGYGYTFGSGTRLTVV.

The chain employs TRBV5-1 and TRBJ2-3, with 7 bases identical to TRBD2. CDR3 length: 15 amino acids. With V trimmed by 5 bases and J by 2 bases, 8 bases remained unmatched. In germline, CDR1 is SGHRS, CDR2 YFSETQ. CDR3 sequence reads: CASRYIGTTTDTQYF. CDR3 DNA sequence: TGCGCCAGCAGATATATCGGGACTACCACAGATACGCAGTATTTT.

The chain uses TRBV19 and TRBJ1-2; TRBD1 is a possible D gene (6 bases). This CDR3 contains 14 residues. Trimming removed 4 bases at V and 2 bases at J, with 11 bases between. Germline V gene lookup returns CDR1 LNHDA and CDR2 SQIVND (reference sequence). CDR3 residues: CASSTPRGNYGYTF. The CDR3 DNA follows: TGTGCCAGTAGTACCCCGAGGGGGAACTATGGCTACACCTTC.